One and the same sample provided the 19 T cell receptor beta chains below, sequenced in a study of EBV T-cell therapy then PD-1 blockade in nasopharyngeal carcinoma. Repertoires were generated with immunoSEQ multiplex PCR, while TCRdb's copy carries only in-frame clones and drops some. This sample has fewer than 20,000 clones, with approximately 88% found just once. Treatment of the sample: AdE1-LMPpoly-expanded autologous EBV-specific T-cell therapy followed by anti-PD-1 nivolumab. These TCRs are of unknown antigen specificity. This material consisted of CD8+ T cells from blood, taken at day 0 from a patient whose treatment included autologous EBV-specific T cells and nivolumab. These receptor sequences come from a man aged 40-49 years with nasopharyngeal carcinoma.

CDR3 loop: CASSLVIRGRDDGYTF. In nucleotides, the CDR3 is TGTGCCAGCAGCTTGGTGATCAGGGGACGCGACGATGGCTACACCTTC. J is TRBJ1-2 and V is TRBV5-5, with a tentative D call TRBD1 (6 bases). This CDR3 spans 16 amino acids. CDR1 and CDR2 (germline): SGHKS, YYEKEE (reference sequence). The ends were cut back, 0 bases at V and 6 bases at J, with 18 bases in the middle.

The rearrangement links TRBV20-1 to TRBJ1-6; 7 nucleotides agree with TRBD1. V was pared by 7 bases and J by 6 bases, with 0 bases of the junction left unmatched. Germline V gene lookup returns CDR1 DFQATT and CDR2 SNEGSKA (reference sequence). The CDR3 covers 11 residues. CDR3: CSGQGNSPLHF. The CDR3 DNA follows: TGCAGTGGACAGGGTAATTCACCCCTCCACTTT.

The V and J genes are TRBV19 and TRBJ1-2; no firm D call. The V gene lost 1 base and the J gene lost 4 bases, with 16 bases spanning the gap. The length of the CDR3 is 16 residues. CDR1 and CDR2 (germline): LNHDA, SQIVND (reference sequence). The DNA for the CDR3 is TGTGCCAGTAGTATAGTCATAAGGGCGGCTAGCTATGGCTACACCTTC. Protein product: CASSIVIRAASYGYTF.

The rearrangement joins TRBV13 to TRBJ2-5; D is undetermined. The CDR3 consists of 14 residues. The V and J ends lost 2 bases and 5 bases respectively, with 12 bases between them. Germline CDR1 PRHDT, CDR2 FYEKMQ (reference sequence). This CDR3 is CASSLSSGVETQYF. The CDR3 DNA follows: TGTGCCAGCAGCTTATCTTCCGGTGTGGAGACCCAGTACTTC.

CDR3 region: CATSDTRQGWTQPQHF. The DNA of the CDR3 is TGTGCCACCAGTGATACCCGACAGGGTTGGACTCAGCCCCAGCATTTT. The genes are TRBV24-1 and TRBJ1-5; 7 nucleotides line up with TRBD1. The length of the CDR3 is 16 residues. CDR1 is KGHDR, CDR2 SFDVKD, per germline. With V trimmed by 3 bases and J by 6 bases, 10 bases remained unmatched.

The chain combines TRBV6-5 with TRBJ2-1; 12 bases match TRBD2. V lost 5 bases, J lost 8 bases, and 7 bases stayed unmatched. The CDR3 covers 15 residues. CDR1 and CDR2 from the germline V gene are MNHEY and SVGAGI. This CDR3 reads CASSKLAGGPDEQFF. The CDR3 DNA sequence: TGTGCCAGCAGTAAACTAGCGGGGGGCCCGGATGAGCAGTTCTTC.

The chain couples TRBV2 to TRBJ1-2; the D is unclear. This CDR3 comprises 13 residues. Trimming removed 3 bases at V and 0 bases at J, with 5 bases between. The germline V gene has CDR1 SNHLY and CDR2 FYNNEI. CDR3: CASSETTNYGYTF. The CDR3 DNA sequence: TGTGCCAGCAGTGAGACTACTAACTATGGCTACACCTTC.

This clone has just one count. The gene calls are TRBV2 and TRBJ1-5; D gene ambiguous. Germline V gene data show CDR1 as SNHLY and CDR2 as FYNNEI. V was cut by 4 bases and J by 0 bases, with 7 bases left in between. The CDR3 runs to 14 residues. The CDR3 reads CASSGPDSNQPQHF. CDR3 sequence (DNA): TGTGCCAGCAGTGGACCGGATAGCAATCAGCCCCAGCATTTT.

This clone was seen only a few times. CDR3 sequence (DNA): TGTGCCAGCAGTGAACAGGACGACACCGGGGAGCTGTTTTTT. Amino acids: CASSEQDDTGELFF. V gene TRBV6-1 combines with J gene TRBJ2-2; D remains ambiguous. Germline V lookup: CDR1 MNHNS, CDR2 SASEGT. CDR3 length: 14 residues. Trimming removed 2 bases from V and 3 bases from J, with 7 bases in between.

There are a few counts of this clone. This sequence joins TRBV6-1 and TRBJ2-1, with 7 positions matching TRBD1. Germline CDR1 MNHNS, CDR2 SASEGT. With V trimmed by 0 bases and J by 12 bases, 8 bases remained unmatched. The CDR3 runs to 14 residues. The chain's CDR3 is CASSEALSTGWQFF. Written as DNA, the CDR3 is TGTGCCAGCAGTGAAGCGCTTTCGACAGGGTGGCAGTTCTTC.

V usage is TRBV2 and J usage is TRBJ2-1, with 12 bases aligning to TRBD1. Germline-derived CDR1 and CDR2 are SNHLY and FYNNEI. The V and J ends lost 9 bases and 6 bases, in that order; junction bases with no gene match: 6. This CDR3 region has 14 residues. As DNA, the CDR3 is TGTGCCAGGACGGGACAGGGGGCAGGCAATGAGCAGTTCTTC. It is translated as CARTGQGAGNEQFF.

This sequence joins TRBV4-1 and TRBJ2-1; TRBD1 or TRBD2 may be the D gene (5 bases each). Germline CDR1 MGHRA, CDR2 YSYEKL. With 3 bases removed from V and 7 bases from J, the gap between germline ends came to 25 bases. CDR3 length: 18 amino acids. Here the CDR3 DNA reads TGCGCCAGCAGCCAGGCGAGGACTTCTATCCCCTGGGGGAATGAGCAGTTCTTC. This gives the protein CASSQARTSIPWGNEQFF.

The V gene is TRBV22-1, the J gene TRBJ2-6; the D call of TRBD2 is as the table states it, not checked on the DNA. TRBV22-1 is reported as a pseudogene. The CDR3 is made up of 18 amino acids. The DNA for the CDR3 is TGTCCTGGGAGAGATCTAAAAGCGAACAAAAGTCGGGCCAACGTCCTGACTTTC. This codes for CPGRDLKANKSRANVLTF.

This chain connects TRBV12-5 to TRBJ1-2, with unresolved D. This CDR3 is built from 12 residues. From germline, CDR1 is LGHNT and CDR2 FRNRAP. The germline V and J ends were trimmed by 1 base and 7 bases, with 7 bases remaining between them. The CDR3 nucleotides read TGTGCTAGTGGTTTGGGGTCCGGTGGCTACACCTTC. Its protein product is CASGLGSGGYTF.

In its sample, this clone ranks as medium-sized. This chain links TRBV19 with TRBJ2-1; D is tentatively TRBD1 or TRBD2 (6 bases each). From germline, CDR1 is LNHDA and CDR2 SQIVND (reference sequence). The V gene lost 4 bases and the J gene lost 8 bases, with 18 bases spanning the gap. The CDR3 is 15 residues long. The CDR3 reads CASSRRGEPADEQFF. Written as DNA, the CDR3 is TGTGCCAGTAGTAGGAGGGGGGAGCCGGCCGATGAGCAGTTCTTC.

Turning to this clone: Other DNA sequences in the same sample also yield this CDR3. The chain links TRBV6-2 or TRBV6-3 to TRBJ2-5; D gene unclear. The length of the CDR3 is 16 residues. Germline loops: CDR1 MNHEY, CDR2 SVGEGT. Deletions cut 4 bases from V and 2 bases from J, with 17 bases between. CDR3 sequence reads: CASSWALADYQETQYF. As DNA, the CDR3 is TGTGCCAGCAGTTGGGCCCTTGCGGATTATCAAGAGACCCAGTACTTC.

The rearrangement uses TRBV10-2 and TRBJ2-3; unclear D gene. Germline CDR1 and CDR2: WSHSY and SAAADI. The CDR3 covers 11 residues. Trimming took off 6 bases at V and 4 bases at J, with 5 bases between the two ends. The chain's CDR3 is CASSVADTQYF. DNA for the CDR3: TGCGCCAGCAGCGTTGCAGATACGCAGTATTTT.

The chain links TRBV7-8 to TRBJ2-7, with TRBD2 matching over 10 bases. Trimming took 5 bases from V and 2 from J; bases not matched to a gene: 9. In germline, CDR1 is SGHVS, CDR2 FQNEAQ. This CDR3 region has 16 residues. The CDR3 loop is CASSPRFSGGTYEQYF. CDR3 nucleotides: TGTGCCAGCAGCCCACGTTTTAGCGGGGGGACCTACGAGCAGTACTTC.

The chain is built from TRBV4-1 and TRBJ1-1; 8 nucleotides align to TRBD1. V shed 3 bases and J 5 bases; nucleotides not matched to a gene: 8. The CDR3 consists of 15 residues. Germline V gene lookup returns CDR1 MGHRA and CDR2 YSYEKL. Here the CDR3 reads CASSQGGQGVTEAFF. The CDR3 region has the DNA TGCGCCAGCAGCCAGGGCGGACAGGGAGTGACTGAAGCTTTCTTT.